One sample yielded the 7 T cell receptor beta chains listed below, sequenced in a study of T cell responses to AZD1222 COVID-19 vaccine. Using immunoSEQ multiplex PCR, the repertoire was profiled, and TCRdb retains in-frame clones only, with some absent. This sample yields some 92,000 clones, of which approximately 90% are seen a single time; about 3% belongs to the top ten. Specimen: peripheral blood, collected on day 0 of AZD1222 vaccination. The receptor source for this set is an adult in good health.

This clone appeared a single time. The chain carries TRBV5-1 and TRBJ2-7; TRBD2 is a possible D gene (6 bases). V shed 1 base and J shed 1 base, with 15 bases lying between them. The germline V gene has CDR1 SGHRS and CDR2 YFSETQ. The CDR3 sequence is 16 residues long. DNA for the CDR3: TGCGCCAGCAGCTTGTTCTCTGGGGGGAATTCCTACGAGCAGTACTTC. Translating it yields CASSLFSGGNSYEQYF.

The J gene is TRBJ1-3, the V gene TRBV3-1 (or the pseudogene TRBV3-2); TRBD1 matches 8 bases. Trimming took 3 bases from V and 1 from J; bases not matched to a gene: 2. CDR3 length: 15 residues. Germline-derived CDR1 and CDR2 are LGHDT and YNNKEL (reference sequence). The CDR3 spells CASSQQGASGNTIYF. CDR3 nucleotides: TGTGCCAGCAGCCAGCAGGGGGCATCTGGAAACACCATATATTTT.

This chain connects TRBV11-3 to TRBJ2-3, with 8 nucleotides matching TRBD1. CDR3 length: 14 residues. J gave up 3 bases and V 5 bases, and 4 bases lay outside the gene matches. CDR1 and CDR2 (germline): SGHNT, YENEEA. The CDR3 region is CASSLGQGTDTQYF. Written as DNA, the CDR3 is TGTGCCAGCAGCCTCGGACAGGGAACAGATACGCAGTATTTT.

CDR3 sequence reads: CASSGGGSNQPQHF. CDR3 in DNA: TGTGCCAGCAGTGGGGGTGGGAGCAATCAGCCCCAGCATTTT. The chain uses TRBV2 and TRBJ1-5; D not resolved. Looked up from germline, CDR1 is SNHLY and CDR2 is FYNNEI. V lost 4 bases and J lost 1, with 8 bases in between. This CDR3 has 14 amino acids.

The genes are TRBV9 and TRBJ1-2; 7 bases match TRBD1. This CDR3 contains 17 residues. V dropped 4 bases and J dropped 0; count of bases not matched to a gene: 12. CDR1 is SGDLS, CDR2 YYNGEE, per germline. CDR3 sequence: CASSPKRGQMSNYGYTF. CDR3 DNA sequence: TGTGCCAGCAGCCCGAAACGGGGACAGATGTCTAACTATGGCTACACCTTC.

This chain joins TRBV5-1 and TRBJ2-5, with unresolved D. The V gene lost 0 bases and the J gene lost 0 bases, with 9 bases spanning the gap. The germline gives CDR1 SGHRS, CDR2 YFSETQ. This CDR3 has 15 residues. The CDR3 here is CASSLAKGNQETQYF. The CDR3 DNA sequence: TGCGCCAGCAGCTTGGCCAAAGGTAACCAAGAGACCCAGTACTTC.

This chain uses TRBV6-2 or TRBV6-3 with TRBJ2-1; D is ambiguous. Per the germline V gene, CDR1 is MNHEY and CDR2 is SVGEGT. V was shortened by 4 bases and J by 5 bases, with 12 bases between the two germline ends. The CDR3 runs to 14 residues. The CDR3 DNA follows: TGTGCCAGCAGTTTCTCCGGGTCCCACAATGAGCAGTTCTTC. This encodes CASSFSGSHNEQFF.